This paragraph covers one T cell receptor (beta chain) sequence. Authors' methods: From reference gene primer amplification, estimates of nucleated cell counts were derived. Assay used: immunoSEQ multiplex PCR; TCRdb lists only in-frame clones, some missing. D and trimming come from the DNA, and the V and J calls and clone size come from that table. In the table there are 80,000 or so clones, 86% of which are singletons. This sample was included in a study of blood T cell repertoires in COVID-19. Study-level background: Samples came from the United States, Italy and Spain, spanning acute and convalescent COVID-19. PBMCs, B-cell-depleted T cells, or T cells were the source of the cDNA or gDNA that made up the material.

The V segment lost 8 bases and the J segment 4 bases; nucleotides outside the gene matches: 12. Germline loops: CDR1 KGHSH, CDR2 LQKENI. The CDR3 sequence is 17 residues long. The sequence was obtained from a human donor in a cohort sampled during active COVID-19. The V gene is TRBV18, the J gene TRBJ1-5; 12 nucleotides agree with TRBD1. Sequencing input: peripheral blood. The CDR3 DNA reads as TGTGCCAGCAGATCCGGGACAGGGGGCTTTAGGAATCAGCCCCAGCATTTT. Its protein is CASRSGTGGFRNQPQHF.